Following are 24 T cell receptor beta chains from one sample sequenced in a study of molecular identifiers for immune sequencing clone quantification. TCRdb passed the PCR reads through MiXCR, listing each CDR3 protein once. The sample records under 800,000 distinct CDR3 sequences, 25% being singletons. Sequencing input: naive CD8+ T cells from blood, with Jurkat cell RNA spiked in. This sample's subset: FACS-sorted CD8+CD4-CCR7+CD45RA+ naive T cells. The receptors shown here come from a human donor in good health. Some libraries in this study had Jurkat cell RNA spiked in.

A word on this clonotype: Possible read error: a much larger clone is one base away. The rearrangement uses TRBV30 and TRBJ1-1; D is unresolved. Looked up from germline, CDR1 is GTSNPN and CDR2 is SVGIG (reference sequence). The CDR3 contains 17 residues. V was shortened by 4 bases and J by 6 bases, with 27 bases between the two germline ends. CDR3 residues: CAWIPPGRAVLGAEAFF. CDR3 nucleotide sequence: TGTGCCTGGATACCCCCTGGAAGGGCGGTGTTGGGCGCTGAAGCTTTCTTT.

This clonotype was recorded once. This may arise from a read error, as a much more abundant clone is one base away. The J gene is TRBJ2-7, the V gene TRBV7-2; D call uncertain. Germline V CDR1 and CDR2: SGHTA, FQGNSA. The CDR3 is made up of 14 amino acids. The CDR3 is CASSLVDTSYEPYF. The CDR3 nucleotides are TGTGCCAGCAGCTTAGTTGACACCTCCTACGAGCCGTACTTC.

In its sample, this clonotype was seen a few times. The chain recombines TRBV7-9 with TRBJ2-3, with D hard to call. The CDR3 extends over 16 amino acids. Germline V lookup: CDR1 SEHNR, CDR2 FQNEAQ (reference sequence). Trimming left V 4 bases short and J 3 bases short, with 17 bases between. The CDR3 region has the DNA TGTGCCAGCAGCTCCCTCCAGACTCCAGAGACAGATACGCAGTATTTT. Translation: CASSSLQTPETDTQYF.

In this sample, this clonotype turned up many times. CDR3 in amino acids: CASSPGTWGLDTQYF. In DNA form, the CDR3 reads TGTGCCAGCAGCCCTGGGACATGGGGGTTGGATACGCAGTATTTT. The chain couples TRBV7-6 to TRBJ2-3; TRBD1 is a possible D gene (6 bases). The V and J ends lost 5 bases and 6 bases respectively, with 18 bases between them. Per the germline V gene, CDR1 is SGHVS and CDR2 is FNYEAQ. The CDR3 covers 15 residues.

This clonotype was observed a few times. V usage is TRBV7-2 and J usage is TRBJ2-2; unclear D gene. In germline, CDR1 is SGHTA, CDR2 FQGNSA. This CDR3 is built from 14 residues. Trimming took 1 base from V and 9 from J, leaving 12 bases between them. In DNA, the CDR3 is TGTGCCAGCAGCTTAGACCTATCGCCGTGGGAGCTGTTTTTT. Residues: CASSLDLSPWELFF. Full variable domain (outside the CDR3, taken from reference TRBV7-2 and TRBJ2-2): GAGVSQSPSNKVTEKGKDVELRCDPISGHTALYWYRQSLGQGLEFLIYFQGNSAPDKSGLPSDRFSAERTGGSVSTLTIQRTQQEDSAVYLCASSLDLSPWELFFGEGSRLTVL.

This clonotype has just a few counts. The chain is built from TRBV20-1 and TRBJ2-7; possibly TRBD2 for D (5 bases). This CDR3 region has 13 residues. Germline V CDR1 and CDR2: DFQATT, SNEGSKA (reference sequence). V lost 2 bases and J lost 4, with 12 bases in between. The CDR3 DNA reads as TGCAGTGCTAGAACCCTTCGGACTTACGAGCAGTACTTC. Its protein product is CSARTLRTYEQYF.

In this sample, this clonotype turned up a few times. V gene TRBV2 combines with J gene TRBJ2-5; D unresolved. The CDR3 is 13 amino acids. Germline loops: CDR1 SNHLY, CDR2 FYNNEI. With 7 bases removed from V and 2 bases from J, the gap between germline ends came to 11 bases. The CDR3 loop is CASTPGYQETQYF. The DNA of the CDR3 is TGTGCCAGCACCCCGGGTTATCAAGAGACCCAGTACTTC.

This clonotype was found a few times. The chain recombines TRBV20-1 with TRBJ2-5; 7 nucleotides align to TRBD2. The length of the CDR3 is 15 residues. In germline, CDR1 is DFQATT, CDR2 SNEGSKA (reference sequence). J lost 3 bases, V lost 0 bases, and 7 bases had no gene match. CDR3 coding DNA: TGCAGTGCTAGAGATGGAGGGAGGGCCGAAGAGACCCAGTACTTC. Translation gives CSARDGGRAEETQYF.

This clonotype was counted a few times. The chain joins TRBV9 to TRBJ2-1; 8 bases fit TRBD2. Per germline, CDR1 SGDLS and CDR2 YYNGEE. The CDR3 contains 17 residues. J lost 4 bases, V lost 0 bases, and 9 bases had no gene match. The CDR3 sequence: CASSVGSGLAGYNEQFF. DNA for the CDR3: TGTGCCAGCAGCGTAGGTTCAGGGCTAGCGGGTTACAATGAGCAGTTCTTC.

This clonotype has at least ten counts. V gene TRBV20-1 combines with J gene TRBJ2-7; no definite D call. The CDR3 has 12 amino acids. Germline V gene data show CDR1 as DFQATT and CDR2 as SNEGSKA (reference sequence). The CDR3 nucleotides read TGCAGGATTCCCATCGGAGACTACGAGCAGTACTTC. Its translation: CRIPIGDYEQYF.

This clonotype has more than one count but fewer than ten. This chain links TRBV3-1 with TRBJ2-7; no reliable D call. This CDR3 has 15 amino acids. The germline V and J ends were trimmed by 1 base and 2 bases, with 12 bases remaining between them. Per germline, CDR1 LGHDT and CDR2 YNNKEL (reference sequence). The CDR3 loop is CASSQGDGFAYEQYF. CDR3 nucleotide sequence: TGTGCCAGCAGCCAAGGCGACGGCTTTGCCTACGAGCAGTACTTC.

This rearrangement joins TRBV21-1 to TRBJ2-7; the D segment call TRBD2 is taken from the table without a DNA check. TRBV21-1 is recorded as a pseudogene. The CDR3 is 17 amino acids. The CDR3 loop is CASSKAASGRAIYEQYF. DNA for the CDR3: TGTGCCAGCAGCAAAGCGGCTAGCGGGAGGGCCATATACGAGCAGTACTTC.

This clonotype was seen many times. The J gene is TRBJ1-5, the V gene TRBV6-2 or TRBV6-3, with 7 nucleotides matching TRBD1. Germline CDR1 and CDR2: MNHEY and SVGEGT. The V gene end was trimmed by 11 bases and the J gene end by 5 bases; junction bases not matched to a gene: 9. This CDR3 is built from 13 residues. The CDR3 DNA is TGTGCCGCCCACGGGACAGAGTATCAGCCCCAGCATTTT. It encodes CAAHGTEYQPQHF.

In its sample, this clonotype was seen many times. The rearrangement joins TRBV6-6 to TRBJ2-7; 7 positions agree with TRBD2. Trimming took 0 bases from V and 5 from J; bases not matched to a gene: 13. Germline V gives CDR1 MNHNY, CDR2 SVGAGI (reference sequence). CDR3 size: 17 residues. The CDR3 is CASSYSLGLGPLDEQYF. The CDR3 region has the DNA TGTGCCAGCAGTTACTCTCTAGGACTAGGCCCATTGGACGAGCAGTACTTC.

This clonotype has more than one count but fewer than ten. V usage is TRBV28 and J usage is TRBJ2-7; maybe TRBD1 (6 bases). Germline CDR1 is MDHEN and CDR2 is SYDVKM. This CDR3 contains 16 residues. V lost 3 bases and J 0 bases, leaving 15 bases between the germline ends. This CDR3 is CASSFSPTGSSYEQYF. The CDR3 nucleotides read TGTGCCAGCAGTTTTTCCCCGACAGGAAGCTCCTACGAGCAGTACTTC.

CDR3 nucleotides: TGTGCCAGCAGTCTATCCCTCAGAATCAATGAGCAGTTCTTC. This sequence encodes CASSLSLRINEQFF. This chain connects TRBV6-2 or TRBV6-3 to TRBJ2-1; D call uncertain. The germline gives CDR1 MNHEY, CDR2 SVGEGT. The CDR3 runs to 14 residues. Between the trimmed V and J ends, which lost 5 bases and 6 bases, there was a span of 14 bases.

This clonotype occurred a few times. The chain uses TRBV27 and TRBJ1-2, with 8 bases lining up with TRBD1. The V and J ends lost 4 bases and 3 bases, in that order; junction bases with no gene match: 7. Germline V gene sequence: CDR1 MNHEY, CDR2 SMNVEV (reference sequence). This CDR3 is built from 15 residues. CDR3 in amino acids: CASSSMGQDYYGYTF. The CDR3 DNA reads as TGTGCCAGCAGTTCTATGGGACAGGATTACTATGGCTACACCTTC.

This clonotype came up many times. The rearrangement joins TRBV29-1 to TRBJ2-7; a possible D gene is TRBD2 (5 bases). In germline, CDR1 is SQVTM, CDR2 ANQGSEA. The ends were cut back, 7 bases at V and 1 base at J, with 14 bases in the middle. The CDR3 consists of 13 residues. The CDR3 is CSDLKLASYEQYF. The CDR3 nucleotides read TGCAGCGACCTCAAGCTAGCATCCTACGAGCAGTACTTC.

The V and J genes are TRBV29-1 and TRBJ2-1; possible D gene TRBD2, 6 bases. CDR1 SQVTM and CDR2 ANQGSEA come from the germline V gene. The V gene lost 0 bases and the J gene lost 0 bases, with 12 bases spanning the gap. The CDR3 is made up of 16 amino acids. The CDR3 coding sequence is TGCAGCGTTGAAGATCTTGGGCGGGGCTCCTACAATGAGCAGTTCTTC. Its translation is CSVEDLGRGSYNEQFF.

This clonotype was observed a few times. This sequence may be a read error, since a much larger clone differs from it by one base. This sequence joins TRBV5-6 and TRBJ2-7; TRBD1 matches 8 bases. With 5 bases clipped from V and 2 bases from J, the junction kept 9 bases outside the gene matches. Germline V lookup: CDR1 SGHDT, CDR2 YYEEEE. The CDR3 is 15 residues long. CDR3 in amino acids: CASRPGTGDPYEQYF. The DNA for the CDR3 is TGTGCCAGCAGGCCCGGGACAGGAGACCCCTACGAGCAGTACTTC.

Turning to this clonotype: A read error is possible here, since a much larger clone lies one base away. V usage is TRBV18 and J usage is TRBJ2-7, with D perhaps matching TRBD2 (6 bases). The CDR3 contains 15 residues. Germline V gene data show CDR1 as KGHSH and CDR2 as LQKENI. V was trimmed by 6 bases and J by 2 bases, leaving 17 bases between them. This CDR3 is CASSNHLGGAYEQYF. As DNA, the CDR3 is TGTGCCAGCTCCAACCACCTGGGGGGTGCCTACGAGCAGTACTTC. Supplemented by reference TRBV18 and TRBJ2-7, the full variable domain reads NAGVMQNPRHLVRRRGQEARLRCSPMKGHSHVYWYRQLPEEGLKFMVYLQKENIIDESGMPKERFSAEFPKEGPSILRIQQVVRGDSAAYFCASSNHLGGAYEQYFGPGTRLTVT.

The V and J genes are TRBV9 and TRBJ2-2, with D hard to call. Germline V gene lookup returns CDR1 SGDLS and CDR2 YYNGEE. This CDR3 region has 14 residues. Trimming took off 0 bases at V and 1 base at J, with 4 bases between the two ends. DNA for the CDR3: TGTGCCAGCAGCGTAGGACTGAACACCGGGGAGCTGTTTTTT. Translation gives CASSVGLNTGELFF.

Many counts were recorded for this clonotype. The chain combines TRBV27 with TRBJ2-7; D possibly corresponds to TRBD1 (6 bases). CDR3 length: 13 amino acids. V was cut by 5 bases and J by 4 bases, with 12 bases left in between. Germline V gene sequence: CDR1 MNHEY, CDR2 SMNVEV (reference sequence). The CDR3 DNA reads TGTGCCAGCAGTATAGGACAGTCATACGAGCAGTACTTC. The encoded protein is CASSIGQSYEQYF.

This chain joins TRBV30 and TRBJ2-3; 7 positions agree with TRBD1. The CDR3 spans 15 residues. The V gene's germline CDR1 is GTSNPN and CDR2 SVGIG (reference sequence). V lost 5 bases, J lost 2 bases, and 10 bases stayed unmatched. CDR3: CAWVTGAYSTDTQYF. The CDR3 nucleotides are TGTGCCTGGGTTACAGGGGCCTACTCCACAGATACGCAGTATTTT.